The 8 T cell receptor beta chains given below trace back to one sample, sequenced in a study of human T cells and chemical hapten exposure. Using its own MiXCR run on the RACE reads, TCRdb lists one record per CDR3 protein. The sample includes 74,000 or so distinct CDR3 sequences, under 13% seen only once; the top ten take roughly 1.4%. Noted time point: patch test 1, 2 weeks after DPC sensitization. Specified treatment: therapeutic diphenylcyclopropenone sensitization with weekly scalp DPC. The source was whole blood, collected in connection with sensitization to the hapten diphenylcyclopropenone (DPC). These receptor sequences come from a woman aged 45-65 years with alopecia areata. Some clones in this sample may be carry-over from other donors' samples.

This clonotype has at least ten counts. The V and J genes are TRBV7-8 and TRBJ2-5, with TRBD1 matching over 7 bases. The CDR3 covers 15 residues. Trimming took 4 bases from V and 3 from J; bases not matched to a gene: 8. CDR1 and CDR2 (germline): SGHVS, FQNEAQ. The CDR3 DNA reads as TGTGCCAGCAGCTCTGAGACAGGGTCCAAAGAGACCCAGTACTTC. It yields the protein CASSSETGSKETQYF.

This clonotype was counted only a few times. The chain combines TRBV2 with TRBJ2-7; 7 nucleotides match TRBD1. The CDR3 consists of 16 residues. The J segment lost 2 bases and the V segment lost 3 bases, leaving 10 bases of the junction unmatched. Looked up from germline, CDR1 is SNHLY and CDR2 is FYNNEI. The DNA for the CDR3 is TGTGCCAGCAGTGACGCGATTGGCAGGGGGACCTACGAGCAGTACTTC. Protein product: CASSDAIGRGTYEQYF.

V and J are TRBV28 and TRBJ2-3; D is perhaps TRBD2 (6 bases). Trimming stripped 6 bases from V and 8 bases from J, with 9 bases between. The CDR3 length is 11 residues. Germline V gives CDR1 MDHEN, CDR2 SYDVKM. The CDR3 is CASSGGFTQYF. The CDR3 DNA sequence: TGTGCCAGCAGCGGGGGTTTTACGCAGTATTTT.

In its sample, this clonotype was seen many times. This chain connects TRBV7-2 to TRBJ1-2; 7 nucleotides line up with TRBD1. This CDR3 spans 15 amino acids. Germline V gene data show CDR1 as SGHTA and CDR2 as FQGNSA. Trimming took 1 base from V and 8 from J; bases not matched to a gene: 10. CDR3 loop: CASSLVGTAREGYTF. DNA of the CDR3: TGTGCCAGCAGCTTAGTAGGGACAGCCCGTGAGGGCTACACCTTC.

The chain combines TRBV28 with TRBJ2-7, with D uncertain. Between the trimmed V and J ends, which lost 3 bases and 6 bases, there was a span of 9 bases. CDR1 and CDR2 from the germline V gene are MDHEN and SYDVKM. CDR3 length: 12 residues. The CDR3 DNA sequence: TGTGCCAGCAGTTTCCCCCATCTCGAGCAGTACTTC. Encoded protein: CASSFPHLEQYF. The whole variable domain, remainder taken from reference TRBV28 and TRBJ2-7, is DVKVTQSSRYLVKRTGEKVFLECVQDMDHENMFWYRQDPGLGLRLIYFSYDVKMKEKGDIPEGYSVSREKKERFSLILESASTNQTSMYLCASSFPHLEQYFGPGTRLTVT.

The chain couples TRBV2 to TRBJ2-3; 8 nucleotides line up with TRBD2. Germline values: CDR1 SNHLY, CDR2 FYNNEI. The V and J ends lost 2 bases and 6 bases, in that order; junction bases with no gene match: 7. This CDR3 comprises 15 residues. DNA for the CDR3: TGTGCCAGCAGTGAACCCGGGACTAGTAGTGATACGCAGTATTTT. It yields the protein CASSEPGTSSDTQYF.

Notes on this clonotype: A much larger clone differs by one base, so this may be a read error. The chain combines TRBV5-4 with TRBJ2-3, with TRBD2 identical over 8 bases. The CDR3 runs 15 residues. Germline V gives CDR1 SGHNT, CDR2 YYREEE (reference sequence). The DNA of the CDR3 is TGTGTCAGCAGCTTGGGCAGCGGGAGTAGGGATACGCAGTATTTT. Protein sequence: CVSSLGSGSRDTQYF.

There are a few counts of this clonotype. V gene TRBV7-9 combines with J gene TRBJ2-7; 10 bases agree with TRBD2. V lost 0 bases and J lost 5; bases outside the gene matches: 4. Germline CDR1 reads SEHNR; CDR2 reads FQNEAQ (reference sequence). The CDR3 contains 15 residues. The CDR3 region has the DNA TGTGCCAGCAGCTTAGCCCCCGGGACTAGCGACGAGCAGTACTTC. Its translation: CASSLAPGTSDEQYF.